This T cell receptor beta chain was profiled in a study of blood T cells in healthy people across ages. For the study at large: Every two T cells gave about one barcoded beta molecule via template switching. Study results and caveats: Unknown CMV status may confound age-related changes in expanded clones. When set beside aged donors, long-lived donors presented more naive CD4+ cells and higher diversity.

The V end lost 1 base, the J end lost 3 bases, and 17 bases lay between the germline ends. The CDR3 sequence is 17 residues long. CDR1 PRHDT and CDR2 FYEKMQ come from the germline V gene (reference sequence). A sample-barcoded 5' primer and a J-beta primer mix were used in a second PCR of roughly 6 to 11 cycles. MiXCR was run by TCRdb on the 5' RACE reads, yielding one entry per CDR3 protein. This table has 650,000 to 800,000 distinct CDR3 sequences, under 55% appearing once. A few counts support this clonotype. Its antigen is unidentified. The V call is TRBV13, the J call TRBJ2-3; D is unresolved. Sequencing was performed on blood. The receptor was derived from a man in his 60s in good health. The CDR3 nucleotides read TGTGCCAGCAGCTTAGTTGCTGTCAGGTGGAGAACAGATACGCAGTATTTT. It specifies CASSLVAVRWRTDTQYF. The whole variable domain, filled in from reference TRBV13 and TRBJ2-3, reads AAGVIQSPRHLIKEKRETATLKCYPIPRHDTVYWYQQGPGQDPQFLISFYEKMQSDKGSIPDRFSAQQFSDYHSELNMSSLELGDSALYFCASSLVAVRWRTDTQYFGPGTRLTVL.